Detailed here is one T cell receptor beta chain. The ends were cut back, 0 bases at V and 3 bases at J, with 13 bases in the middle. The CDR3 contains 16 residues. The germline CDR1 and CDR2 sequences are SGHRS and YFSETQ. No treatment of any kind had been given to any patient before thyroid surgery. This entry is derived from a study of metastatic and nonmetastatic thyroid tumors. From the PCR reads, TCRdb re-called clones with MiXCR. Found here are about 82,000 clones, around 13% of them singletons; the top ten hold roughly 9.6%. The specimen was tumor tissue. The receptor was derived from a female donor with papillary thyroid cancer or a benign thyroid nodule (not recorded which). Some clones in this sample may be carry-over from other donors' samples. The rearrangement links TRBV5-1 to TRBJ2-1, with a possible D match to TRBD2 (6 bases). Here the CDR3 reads CASSLEGSGVYNEQFF. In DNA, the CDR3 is TGCGCCAGCAGCTTGGAGGGTAGCGGAGTCTACAATGAGCAGTTCTTC.